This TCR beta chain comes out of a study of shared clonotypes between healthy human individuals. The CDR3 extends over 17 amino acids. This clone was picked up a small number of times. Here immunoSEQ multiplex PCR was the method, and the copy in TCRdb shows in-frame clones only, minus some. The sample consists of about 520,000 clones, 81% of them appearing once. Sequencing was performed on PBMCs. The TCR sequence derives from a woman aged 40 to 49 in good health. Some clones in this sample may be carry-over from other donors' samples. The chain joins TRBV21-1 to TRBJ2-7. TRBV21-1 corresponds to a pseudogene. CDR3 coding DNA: TGTGCCAGCAGCAAAGAGGGTTTCGGCAGTAACTCCTACGAGCAGTACTTC. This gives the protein CASSKEGFGSNSYEQYF.